These 22 T cell receptor delta chains were all obtained from the same sample, sequenced in a study of gamma-delta chains in newborns, infants, children (dated by TCRdb to the late 2010s). Sequencing took place on an Illumina MiSeq. TCRdb called clones from the public reads with CATT, and repeated DNA sequences were later combined into one row. This sample comprises just under 9,500 delta-chain clones, approximately 22% of them detected only once. The ten largest account for 4% to 5.5% of the sample. The source material was blood. These receptors originate from a child who was a newborn, infant or young child, either healthy, febrile or measles-vaccinated (not recorded which).

The J gene is TRDJ1, the V gene TRDV2; 8 nucleotides agree with TRDD3. After removal of 1 base from V and 1 base from J, the junction contained 7 bases not matched to a gene. CDR1 is GEAIGNYY, CDR2 EKD, per germline. The CDR3 length is 16 residues. The CDR3: CACDTVGGYRTDKLIF. The CDR3 DNA reads as TGTGCCTGTGACACGGTCGGGGGATATCGCACCGATAAACTCATCTTT.

For this clone: Germline is not matched at one junction end, which may reflect a read error. The chain employs TRDV2 and TRDJ1; 9 positions match TRDD3. This CDR3 region has 16 residues. Germline-derived CDR1 and CDR2 are GEAIGNYY and EKD. The CDR3 region is CAWDGLGETRRDKIIF. DNA for the CDR3: TGTGCCTGGGACGGACTGGGGGAGACACGAAGAGATAAAATCATCTTT.

The DNA of the CDR3 is TGTGCCTGTGACCCCGTACTGGGGGATCCCCGTAGAGGCGATAAACTCATCTTT. It codes for CACDPVLGDPRRGDKLIF. V usage is TRDV2 and J usage is TRDJ1, with 10 bases lining up with TRDD3. This CDR3 contains 18 residues. V lost 3 bases and J lost 4; bases outside the gene matches: 16. CDR1 and CDR2 (germline): GEAIGNYY, EKD.

This clone was observed a few times. The chain employs TRDV2 and TRDJ1, with unresolved D. Trimming pared 3 bases from V and 2 bases from J, leaving 24 bases between. CDR3 length: 18 amino acids. The germline CDR1 and CDR2 sequences are GEAIGNYY and EKD. Written as DNA, the CDR3 is TGTGCCTGTGACTCGGTTTCCCCCGTAGGAGAAGGTACCGATAAACTCATCTTT. Residues: CACDSVSPVGEGTDKLIF.

Concerning this clone itself: At one boundary the junction diverges from the germline segment, which might be a read error. V gene TRDV2 combines with J gene TRDJ1, with TRDD3 matching over 9 bases. CDR3 length: 18 residues. Germline CDR1 reads GEAIGNYY; CDR2 reads EKD. The CDR3 here is CACDPGRGDTTVADKIIF. The CDR3 DNA is TGTGCCTGTGACCCCGGAAGGGGGGATACCACAGTAGCCGATAAAATCATCTTT.

In this sample, this clone turned up a few times. The rearrangement joins TRDV2 to TRDJ1, with unresolved D. This CDR3 spans 16 amino acids. Germline values: CDR1 GEAIGNYY, CDR2 EKD. Trimming took off 3 bases at V and 1 base at J, with 17 bases between the two ends. The CDR3 loop reads CACDGLAPAVTDKLIF. The CDR3 nucleotides are TGTGCCTGTGACGGATTGGCCCCTGCCGTCACCGATAAACTCATCTTT.

This clone was picked up a small number of times. This chain connects TRDV2 to TRDJ1, with 8 positions matching TRDD2. The ends lost 1 base at V and 0 bases at J; junction bases unmatched: 18. The CDR3 runs to 20 residues. Germline CDR1 and CDR2: GEAIGNYY and EKD. The CDR3 here is CACDTLTSYGVTPHTDKLIF. The CDR3 DNA is TGTGCCTGTGACACATTAACTTCCTACGGGGTGACTCCCCACACCGATAAACTCATCTTT.

This clone has just a few counts. The J gene is TRDJ1, the V gene TRDV2; D unclear. The germline V and J ends were trimmed by 1 base and 0 bases, with 17 bases remaining between them. The CDR3 is 17 amino acids. CDR1 GEAIGNYY and CDR2 EKD come from the germline V gene. The CDR3 nucleotides are TGTGCCTGTGACACGTTGTTGGGCTCCGGGTACACCGATAAACTCATCTTT. Translation gives CACDTLLGSGYTDKLIF.

This clone occurred a few times. The gene calls are TRDV2 and TRDJ1; 12 bases line up with TRDD3. V was pared by 1 base and J by 2 bases, with 16 bases of the junction left unmatched. The CDR3 is 20 amino acids. The germline gives CDR1 GEAIGNYY, CDR2 EKD. CDR3 DNA: TGTGCCTGTGACACAGGGTTTACTGGGGGATACAAGGGGAGTACCGATAAACTCATCTTT. It codes for CACDTGFTGGYKGSTDKLIF.

The V and J genes are TRDV2 and TRDJ1; TRDD3 is a possible D gene (5 bases). The CDR3 covers 18 residues. Trimming left V 8 bases short and J 0 bases short, with 27 bases between. Looked up from germline, CDR1 is GEAIGNYY and CDR2 is EKD. The CDR3 loop reads CASEELKAGGAYTDKLIF. CDR3 coding DNA: TGTGCCTCAGAGGAGCTCAAGGCTGGTGGGGCATACACCGATAAACTCATCTTT.

Of note for this clone: In the same sample, other DNA sequences code for this CDR3. The V and J genes are TRDV2 and TRDJ1, with 7 bases aligning to TRDD3. CDR1 is GEAIGNYY and CDR2 is EKD in the germline V gene. This CDR3 region has 16 residues. The trim removed 1 base at V and 0 bases at J, leaving 7 bases unmatched. This chain's CDR3 is CACDTLLGQYTDKLIF. CDR3 in DNA: TGTGCCTGTGACACACTACTGGGGCAATACACCGATAAACTCATCTTT.

This chain joins TRDV2 and TRDJ1; tentative D call: TRDD3 (6 bases). Trimming removed 2 bases at V and 5 bases at J, with 20 bases between. CDR1 is GEAIGNYY and CDR2 is EKD in the germline V gene. The CDR3 is made up of 16 amino acids. The CDR3 loop is CACDILGSGPFDKLIF. The DNA of the CDR3 is TGTGCCTGTGACATACTGGGCTCGGGTCCCTTTGATAAACTCATCTTT.

Comment on this clone: Mismatch with germline at one junction end may stem from a read error. The chain combines TRDV2 with TRDJ3; the match to TRDD3 covers 11 bases. Germline values: CDR1 GEAIGNYY, CDR2 EKD. CDR3 size: 20 residues. The CDR3 protein is CACDPLGLGDTARDTRQVFF. CDR3 nucleotides: TGTGCCTGTGACCCATTGGGTCTGGGGGATACAGCCCGGGACACCCGACAGGTGTTTTTC.

This clone is medium-sized in the sample. V and J are TRDV2 and TRDJ2; the match to TRDD3 covers 11 bases. The CDR3 is 16 residues long. V trimming: 3 bases; J trimming: 0 bases; junction bases outside the gene matches: 2. Germline V gives CDR1 GEAIGNYY, CDR2 EKD. CDR3 coding DNA: TGTGCCTGTGACGTACTGGGGGATACTTTGACAGCACAACTCTTCTTT. It codes for CACDVLGDTLTAQLFF.

This clone is medium-sized in the sample. V gene TRDV2 combines with J gene TRDJ1; D possibly corresponds to TRDD3 (5 bases). The germline V and J ends were trimmed by 0 bases and 4 bases, with 14 bases remaining between them. The CDR3 runs 15 residues. The V gene's germline CDR1 is GEAIGNYY and CDR2 EKD. As DNA, the CDR3 is TGTGCCTGTGACACCGTGGGGCCCCTAAGCGATAAACTCATCTTT. Protein sequence: CACDTVGPLSDKLIF.

The chain couples TRDV2 to TRDJ3, with 9 bases lining up with TRDD3. Germline V gene data show CDR1 as GEAIGNYY and CDR2 as EKD. This CDR3 is 20 amino acids long. Germline trimming cut 5 bases from V and 0 bases from J; bases unmatched to any gene: 13. The CDR3, as DNA: TGTGCCTGTGTGGATGTACTGGGGGACCCGAGCTCCTGGGACACCCGACAGATGTTTTTC. Translation: CACVDVLGDPSSWDTRQMFF.

A few counts support this clone. The chain joins TRDV2 to TRDJ1, with TRDD3 matching 10 bases. Losses at the gene ends were 4 bases for V and 1 base for J; bases not matched to a gene: 17. The CDR3 loop spans 19 amino acids. Per germline, CDR1 GEAIGNYY and CDR2 EKD. The CDR3 reads CACEHIPTVMGDTTDKLIF. The CDR3 DNA follows: TGTGCCTGTGAACATATTCCTACGGTGATGGGGGATACCACCGATAAACTCATCTTT.

The table lists this clone with a few counts. Other nucleotide sequences from this sample produce the same CDR3. V and J are TRDV2 and TRDJ1; 8 positions match TRDD3. Trimming cost V 2 bases and J 4 bases; bases outside gene matches: 17. This CDR3 comprises 18 residues. Germline CDR1 is GEAIGNYY and CDR2 is EKD. The CDR3 sequence is CACDSLFTGDTVVDKLIF. The CDR3 nucleotides read TGTGCCTGTGACAGTTTGTTTACCGGGGATACAGTGGTCGATAAACTCATCTTT.

This clone occurred a few times. CDR3 nucleotide sequence: TGTGCCTGTGACACCGTCCGAGGGATACGCGGGTCATGGACCGATAAACTCATCTTT. Residues: CACDTVRGIRGSWTDKLIF. This chain joins TRDV2 and TRDJ1; 8 bases map to TRDD3. In germline, CDR1 is GEAIGNYY, CDR2 EKD. The V segment lost 0 bases and the J segment 2 bases; nucleotides outside the gene matches: 16. This CDR3 has 19 amino acids.

In this sample, this clone turned up a few times. The genes are TRDV2 and TRDJ1; TRDD3 aligns across 8 bases. The junction had 8 bases not matched to a gene; V was cut back by 3 bases and J by 0 bases. CDR3 length equals 16 residues. Germline CDR1 GEAIGNYY, CDR2 EKD. CDR3 region: CACDRLGALYTDKLIF. CDR3 in DNA: TGTGCCTGTGACCGACTGGGGGCCTTGTACACCGATAAACTCATCTTT.

A remark on this clone: A read error may produce the germline difference seen at one junction end. The chain carries TRDV2 and TRDJ1, with 7 bases identical to TRDD3. Germline-derived CDR1 and CDR2 are GEAIGNYY and EKD. This CDR3 is built from 14 residues. CDR3: CAWDKVMGDDKLIF. For the CDR3, the DNA is TGTGCCTGGGACAAGGTAATGGGGGACGATAAACTCATCTTT.

This clone occurred a few times. V usage is TRDV2 and J usage is TRDJ1; no clear D gene. Deletions cut 3 bases from V and 9 bases from J, with 25 bases between. Germline lookup yields CDR1 GEAIGNYY and CDR2 EKD. This CDR3 is 16 amino acids long. The chain's CDR3 is CACDPLGTVLTAQLIF. CDR3 nucleotide sequence: TGTGCCTGTGACCCCTTAGGAACCGTTTTGACAGCACAACTCATCTTT.